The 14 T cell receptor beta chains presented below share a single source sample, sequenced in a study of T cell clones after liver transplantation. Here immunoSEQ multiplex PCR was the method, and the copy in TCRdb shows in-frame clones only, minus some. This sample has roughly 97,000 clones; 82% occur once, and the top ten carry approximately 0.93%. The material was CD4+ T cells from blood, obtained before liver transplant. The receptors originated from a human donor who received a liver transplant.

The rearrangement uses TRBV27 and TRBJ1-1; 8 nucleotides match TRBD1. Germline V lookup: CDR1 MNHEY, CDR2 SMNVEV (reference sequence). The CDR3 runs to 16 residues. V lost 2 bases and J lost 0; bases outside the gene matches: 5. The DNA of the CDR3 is TGTGCCAGCAGTTTAAGAACAGGGGGGATGAACACTGAAGCTTTCTTT. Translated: CASSLRTGGMNTEAFF.

CDR3 sequence (DNA): TGTGCCAGCAGCTTTGGGTACTCCCTCTACGAGCAGTACTTC. Protein: CASSFGYSLYEQYF. The chain has TRBV7-8 and TRBJ2-7; D gene uncertain. Per germline, CDR1 SGHVS and CDR2 FQNEAQ. This CDR3 is built from 14 residues. The V end lost 3 bases, the J end lost 3 bases, and 12 bases lay between the germline ends. The full variable domain, its missing parts supplied by reference TRBV7-8 and TRBJ2-7, is GAGVSQSPRYKVAKRGQDVALRCDPISGHVSLFWYQQALGQGPEFLTYFQNEAQLDKSGLPSDRFFAERPEGSVSTLKIQRTQQEDSAVYLCASSFGYSLYEQYFGPGTRLTVT.

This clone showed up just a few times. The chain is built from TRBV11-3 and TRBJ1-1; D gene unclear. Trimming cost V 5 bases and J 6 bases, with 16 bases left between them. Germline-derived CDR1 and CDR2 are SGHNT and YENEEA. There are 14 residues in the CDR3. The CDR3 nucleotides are TGTGCCAGCAGCCGATACCCGGGTAGCCCTGAAGCTTTCTTT. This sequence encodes CASSRYPGSPEAFF.

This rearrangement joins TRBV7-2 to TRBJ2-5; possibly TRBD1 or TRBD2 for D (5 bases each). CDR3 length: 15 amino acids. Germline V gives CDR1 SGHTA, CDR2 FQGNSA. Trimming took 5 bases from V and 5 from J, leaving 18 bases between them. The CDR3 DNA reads TGTGCCAGCAGCCGGGGACCCTCCACGGGGGAGACCCAGTACTTC. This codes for CASSRGPSTGETQYF.

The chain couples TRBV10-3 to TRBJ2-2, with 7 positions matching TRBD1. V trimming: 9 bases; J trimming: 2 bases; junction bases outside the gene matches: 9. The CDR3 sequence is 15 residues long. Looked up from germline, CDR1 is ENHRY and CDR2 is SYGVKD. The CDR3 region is CAMQTGTVNTGELFF. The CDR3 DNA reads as TGTGCCATGCAAACCGGGACAGTAAACACCGGGGAGCTGTTTTTT.

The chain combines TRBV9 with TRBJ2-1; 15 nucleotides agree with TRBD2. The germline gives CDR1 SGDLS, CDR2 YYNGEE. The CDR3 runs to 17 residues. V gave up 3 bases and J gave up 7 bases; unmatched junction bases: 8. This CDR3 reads CASSGGLAGGLGNEQFF. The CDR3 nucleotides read TGTGCCAGCAGCGGGGGACTAGCGGGAGGTTTGGGGAATGAGCAGTTCTTC.

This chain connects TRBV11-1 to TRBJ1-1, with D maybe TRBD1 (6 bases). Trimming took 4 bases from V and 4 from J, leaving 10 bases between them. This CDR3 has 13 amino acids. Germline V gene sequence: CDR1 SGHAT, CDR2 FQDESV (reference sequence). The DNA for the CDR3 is TGTGCCAGCAGCTCAGGGGCCCGCACTGAAGCTTTCTTT. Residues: CASSSGARTEAFF.

CDR3 sequence: CASSLGTLSNQPQHF. The CDR3 nucleotides read TGTGCCAGCAGCTTAGGGACACTTAGCAATCAGCCCCAGCATTTT. The chain couples TRBV7-2 to TRBJ1-5, with a weak D call TRBD1 (5 bases). The germline V gene has CDR1 SGHTA and CDR2 FQGNSA. This CDR3 has 15 amino acids. Trimming removed 1 base from V and 0 bases from J, with 7 bases in between.

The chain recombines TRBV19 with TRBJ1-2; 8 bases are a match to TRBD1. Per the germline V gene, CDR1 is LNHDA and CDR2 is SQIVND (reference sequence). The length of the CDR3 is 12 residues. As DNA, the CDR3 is TGTGCTTCCAGGGGGCGGAACTATGGCTACACCTTC. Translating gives CASRGRNYGYTF.

CDR3 region: CASTLWGEQFF. CDR3 in DNA: TGTGCCAGCACCCTATGGGGAGAGCAGTTCTTC. This chain connects TRBV28 to TRBJ2-1; D unresolved. Looked up from germline, CDR1 is MDHEN and CDR2 is SYDVKM. This CDR3 spans 11 amino acids. Between the trimmed V and J ends, which lost 7 bases and 10 bases, there was a span of 11 bases.

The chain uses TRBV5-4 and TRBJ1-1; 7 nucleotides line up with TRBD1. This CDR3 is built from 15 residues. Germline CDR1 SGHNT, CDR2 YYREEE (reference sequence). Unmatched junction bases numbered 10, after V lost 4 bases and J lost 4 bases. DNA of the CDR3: TGTGCCAGCAGCGGCAGGGGGAGCGCGGGCACTGAAGCTTTCTTT. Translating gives CASSGRGSAGTEAFF.

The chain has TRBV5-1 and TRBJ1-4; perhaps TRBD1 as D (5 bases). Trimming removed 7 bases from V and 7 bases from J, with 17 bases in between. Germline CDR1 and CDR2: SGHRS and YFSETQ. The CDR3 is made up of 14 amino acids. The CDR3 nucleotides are TGCGCCAGCCAAACCGGGACTTTGAGTGAAAAACTGTTTTTT. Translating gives CASQTGTLSEKLFF.

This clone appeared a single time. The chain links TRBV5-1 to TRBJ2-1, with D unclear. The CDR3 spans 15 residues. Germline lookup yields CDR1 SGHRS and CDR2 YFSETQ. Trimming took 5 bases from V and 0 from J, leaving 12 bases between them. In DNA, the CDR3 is TGCGCCAGCAGAAAGTTATCAGGCTCCTACAATGAGCAGTTCTTC. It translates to CASRKLSGSYNEQFF.

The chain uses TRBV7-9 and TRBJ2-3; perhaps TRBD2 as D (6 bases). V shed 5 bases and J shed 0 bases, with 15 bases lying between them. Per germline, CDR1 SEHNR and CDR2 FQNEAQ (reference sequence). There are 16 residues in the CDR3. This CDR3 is CASSPSLAQSTDTQYF. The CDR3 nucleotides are TGTGCCAGCAGCCCCAGCCTAGCGCAAAGCACAGATACGCAGTATTTT.